One and the same sample provided the 23 T cell receptor beta chains below, sequenced in a study of T cell responses to AZD1222 COVID-19 vaccine. Repertoires were generated with immunoSEQ multiplex PCR, while TCRdb's copy carries only in-frame clones and drops some. The sample includes approximately 80,000 clones, around 85% of them seen just once. Sequencing used peripheral blood, obtained 28 days after the second AZD1222 dose. These TCRs come from an adult who received the AZD1222 COVID-19 vaccine.

The sample holds one count of this clone. The chain links TRBV30 to TRBJ1-1, with D maybe TRBD1 (5 bases). Germline values: CDR1 GTSNPN, CDR2 SVGIG (reference sequence). Trimming removed 3 bases at V and 4 bases at J, with 15 bases between. This CDR3 comprises 14 residues. DNA of the CDR3: TGTGCCTGGAGGGAAAGGCGGGGGAGCACTGAAGCTTTCTTT. Amino acid sequence: CAWRERRGSTEAFF.

V and J are TRBV5-1 and TRBJ1-3; D not certain. V was shortened by 4 bases and J by 0 bases, with 11 bases between the two germline ends. CDR1 is SGHRS and CDR2 is YFSETQ in the germline V gene. The CDR3 loop spans 15 amino acids. In DNA form, the CDR3 reads TGCGCCAGCAGCCTGGACCCAGGCTCTGGAAACACCATATATTTT. Encoded protein: CASSLDPGSGNTIYF.

This rearrangement joins TRBV19 to TRBJ1-2; no reliable D call. The CDR3 contains 13 residues. V gave up 5 bases and J gave up 2 bases, with 9 bases separating them. CDR1 is LNHDA, CDR2 SQIVND, per germline (reference sequence). The chain's CDR3 is CASSLAGNYGYTF. The DNA of the CDR3 is TGTGCCAGTAGTTTGGCGGGAAACTATGGCTACACCTTC. The full variable domain, completed using reference TRBV19 and TRBJ1-2, is DGGITQSPKYLFRKEGQNVTLSCEQNLNHDAMYWYRQDPGQGLRLIYYSQIVNDFQKGDIAEGYSVSREKKESFPLTVTSAQKNPTAFYLCASSLAGNYGYTFGSGTRLTVV.

The chain joins TRBV27 to TRBJ2-6; 11 nucleotides agree with TRBD1. J lost 0 bases, V lost 5 bases, and 3 bases had no gene match. Germline V CDR1 and CDR2: MNHEY, SMNVEV (reference sequence). The CDR3 runs 17 residues. CDR3 sequence reads: CASSRDRGISGANVLTF. DNA for the CDR3: TGTGCCAGCAGTCGGGACAGGGGGATCTCTGGGGCCAACGTCCTGACTTTC.

The chain joins TRBV6-5 to TRBJ2-7; no clear D gene. The V and J ends lost 6 bases and 6 bases respectively, with 6 bases between them. The CDR3 contains 10 residues. Germline CDR1 is MNHEY and CDR2 is SVGAGI. The CDR3 protein is CASSRAEQYF. The CDR3 nucleotides are TGTGCCAGCAGCCGCGCCGAGCAGTACTTC.

This clone came up a few times. This chain uses TRBV7-9 with TRBJ1-2; tentative D call: TRBD1 (6 bases). The CDR3 runs to 14 residues. The V and J ends lost 1 base and 4 bases respectively, with 10 bases between them. Germline-derived CDR1 and CDR2 are SEHNR and FQNEAQ (reference sequence). In DNA form, the CDR3 reads TGTGCCAGCAGCTTAGTGACAGGCCTCTATGGCTACACCTTC. It translates to CASSLVTGLYGYTF.

The sample holds a few counts of this clone. The chain has TRBV6-6 and TRBJ1-6, with D possibly matching TRBD1 (6 bases). This CDR3 has 13 residues. V shed 6 bases and J shed 6 bases, with 9 bases lying between them. CDR1 is MNHNY, CDR2 SVGAGI, per germline (reference sequence). This CDR3 reads CASRQGSNSPLHF. CDR3 coding DNA: TGTGCCAGCAGGCAGGGGAGTAATTCACCCCTCCACTTT.

This sequence joins TRBV21-1 and TRBJ1-2. TRBV21-1 is a pseudogene. The CDR3 has 16 amino acids. CDR3 amino acids: CASSTVLSSESYGYTF. The CDR3 DNA sequence: TGTGCCAGCAGCACCGTCCTATCTTCGGAGAGCTATGGCTACACCTTC.

The DNA of the CDR3 is TGTGCCAGCAGCTTGGGGACAGGGTACCTCTCTGGGGCCAACGTCCTGACTTTC. This sequence encodes CASSLGTGYLSGANVLTF. The chain is built from TRBV7-6 and TRBJ2-6; the match to TRBD1 covers 9 bases. Germline V lookup: CDR1 SGHVS, CDR2 FNYEAQ. V was pared by 3 bases and J by 0 bases, with 6 bases of the junction left unmatched. The length of the CDR3 is 18 residues.

The V and J genes are TRBV28 and TRBJ2-7; 9 bases map to TRBD2. The CDR3 covers 15 residues. Germline CDR1 reads MDHEN; CDR2 reads SYDVKM. V lost 5 bases to trimming and J lost 3 bases; unmatched junction nucleotides: 8. The CDR3 loop is CASSPALAGGYEQYF. CDR3 bases: TGTGCCAGCAGTCCCGCACTAGCGGGCGGCTACGAGCAGTACTTC.

This clone was counted a few times. The chain carries TRBV3-1 (or the pseudogene TRBV3-2) and TRBJ2-3; 7 bases line up with TRBD2. This CDR3 contains 16 residues. Per the germline V gene, CDR1 is LGHDT and CDR2 is YNNKEL (reference sequence). V shed 4 bases, J shed 5 bases, and the junction held 12 bases outside the gene matches. The CDR3 here is CASSLPKAGALDTQYF. CDR3 bases: TGTGCCAGCAGCCTCCCTAAGGCGGGAGCCTTAGATACGCAGTATTTT.

The V gene is TRBV19, the J gene TRBJ1-6; D unresolved. V lost 5 bases and J 8 bases, leaving 10 bases between the germline ends. The CDR3 covers 13 residues. Germline CDR1 LNHDA, CDR2 SQIVND (reference sequence). The CDR3 region is CASSLSKDSPLHF. In nucleotides, the CDR3 is TGTGCCAGTAGTTTATCCAAGGATTCACCCCTCCACTTT.

J is TRBJ2-3 and V is TRBV7-9, with D possibly TRBD1 on 6 matching bases. V gave up 5 bases and J gave up 4 bases, with 16 bases separating them. Germline CDR1 and CDR2: SEHNR and FQNEAQ (reference sequence). The length of the CDR3 is 15 residues. CDR3 coding DNA: TGTGCCAGCAGCCCTTCAACAGGGCTAGCAGATACGCAGTATTTT. Its protein is CASSPSTGLADTQYF.

The V and J genes are TRBV19 and TRBJ1-2; possibly TRBD1 for D (5 bases). CDR3 length: 13 amino acids. Germline CDR1 reads LNHDA; CDR2 reads SQIVND (reference sequence). V lost 2 bases and J 3 bases, leaving 7 bases between the germline ends. This CDR3 is CASSISGDYGYTF. CDR3 nucleotide sequence: TGTGCCAGTAGTATATCGGGGGACTATGGCTACACCTTC. Combining the CDR3 with reference TRBV19 and TRBJ1-2 gives the whole variable domain DGGITQSPKYLFRKEGQNVTLSCEQNLNHDAMYWYRQDPGQGLRLIYYSQIVNDFQKGDIAEGYSVSREKKESFPLTVTSAQKNPTAFYLCASSISGDYGYTFGSGTRLTVV.

The chain links TRBV7-3 to TRBJ2-6, with D possibly TRBD1 on 5 matching bases. Trimming removed 0 bases at V and 10 bases at J, with 7 bases between. In germline, CDR1 is SGHTA, CDR2 FQGTGA. This CDR3 region has 13 residues. The CDR3 sequence is CASSLTPGNVLTF. The DNA for the CDR3 is TGTGCCAGCAGCTTAACGCCAGGGAACGTCCTGACTTTC.

The rearrangement joins TRBV5-1 to TRBJ2-7; TRBD1 agrees at 8 bases. CDR1 and CDR2 from the germline V gene are SGHRS and YFSETQ. After removal of 2 bases from V and 0 bases from J, the junction contained 4 bases not matched to a gene. The CDR3 consists of 15 residues. CDR3 protein: CASSFQGANSYEQYF. The CDR3 bases are TGCGCCAGCAGCTTTCAGGGGGCCAACTCCTACGAGCAGTACTTC.

This sequence joins TRBV7-3 and TRBJ2-6, with D tentatively TRBD1 (6 bases). Germline CDR1 is SGHTA and CDR2 is FQGTGA. Trimming removed 5 bases from V and 2 bases from J, with 10 bases in between. The CDR3 runs 15 residues. In nucleotides, the CDR3 is TGTGCCAGCAGCGCTCAGGGGACTGGGGCCAACGTCCTGACTTTC. Protein: CASSAQGTGANVLTF. Supplemented by reference TRBV7-3 and TRBJ2-6, the full variable domain reads GAGVSQTPSNKVTEKGKYVELRCDPISGHTALYWYRQSLGQGPEFLIYFQGTGAADDSGLPNDRFFAVRPEGSVSTLKIQRTERGDSAVYLCASSAQGTGANVLTFGAGSRLTVL.

Written as DNA, the CDR3 is TGTGCCAGCAGCTTAAGCAACAGGGAAATGGAAGCTTTCTTT. This encodes CASSLSNREMEAFF. The chain uses TRBV7-9 and TRBJ1-1; D perhaps matches TRBD1 (6 bases). V lost 2 bases to trimming and J lost 8 bases, with 15 bases between them. CDR1 SEHNR and CDR2 FQNEAQ come from the germline V gene (reference sequence). The CDR3 length is 14 residues.

The chain combines TRBV7-8 with TRBJ1-5; 12 bases match TRBD1. CDR3 length equals 17 residues. Germline lookup yields CDR1 SGHVS and CDR2 FQNEAQ. J was trimmed by 7 bases and V by 2 bases; bases with no gene match: 9. This chain's CDR3 is CASSLLRGQGAQQPQHF. The DNA of the CDR3 is TGTGCCAGCAGCTTACTTAGGGGACAGGGGGCGCAACAGCCCCAGCATTTT.

This clone was picked up one time. J is TRBJ2-7 and V is TRBV3-1 (or the pseudogene TRBV3-2); D remains unclear. The CDR3 length is 14 residues. The germline V gene has CDR1 LGHDT and CDR2 YNNKEL (reference sequence). V shed 0 bases and J shed 0 bases, with 6 bases lying between them. The CDR3 here is CASSQDTYSYEQYF. The CDR3 DNA reads TGTGCCAGCAGCCAAGACACCTACTCCTACGAGCAGTACTTC.

V usage is TRBV20-1 and J usage is TRBJ2-7; no firm D call. The CDR3 has 11 residues. V was trimmed by 2 bases and J by 2 bases, leaving 4 bases between them. Germline V gene sequence: CDR1 DFQATT, CDR2 SNEGSKA (reference sequence). CDR3 sequence reads: CSARTPYEQYF. For the CDR3, the DNA is TGCAGTGCTAGAACCCCCTACGAGCAGTACTTC.

Worth noting for this clone: The same CDR3 is also encoded by other DNA sequences in this sample. This chain uses TRBV18 with TRBJ1-1; D is unclear. V was pared by 0 bases and J by 1 base, with 6 bases between. Germline CDR1 reads KGHSH; CDR2 reads LQKENI. The CDR3 has 14 residues. CDR3 sequence reads: CASSPPLGNTEAFF. The CDR3 DNA reads as TGTGCCAGCTCACCACCACTTGGGAACACTGAAGCTTTCTTT.

This clone was seen more than once but under ten times. The V call is TRBV6-5, the J call TRBJ1-5; D remains unclear. The CDR3 length is 14 residues. Trimming removed 0 bases at V and 6 bases at J, with 9 bases between. The germline CDR1 and CDR2 sequences are MNHEY and SVGAGI. The CDR3 DNA follows: TGTGCCAGCAGTTACTCTTTTTTAGGTCAGCCCCAGCATTTT. Encoded protein: CASSYSFLGQPQHF.